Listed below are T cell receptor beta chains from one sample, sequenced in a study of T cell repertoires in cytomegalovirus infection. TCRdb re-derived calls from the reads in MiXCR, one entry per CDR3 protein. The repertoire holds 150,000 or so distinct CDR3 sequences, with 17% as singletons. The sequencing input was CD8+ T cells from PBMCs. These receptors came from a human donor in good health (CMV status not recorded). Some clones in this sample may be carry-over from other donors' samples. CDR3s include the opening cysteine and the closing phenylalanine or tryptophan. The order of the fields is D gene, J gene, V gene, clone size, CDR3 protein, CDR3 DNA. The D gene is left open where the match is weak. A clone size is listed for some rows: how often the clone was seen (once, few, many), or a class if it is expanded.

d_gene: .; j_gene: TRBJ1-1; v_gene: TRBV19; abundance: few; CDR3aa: CASTTGNTEAFF; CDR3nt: TGTGCCAGTACCACTGGAAACACTGAAGCTTTCTTT
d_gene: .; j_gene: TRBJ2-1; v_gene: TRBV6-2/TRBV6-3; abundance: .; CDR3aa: CASTQFRVDNEQFF; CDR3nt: TGTGCCAGCACCCAGTTCAGGGTGGACAATGAGCAGTTCTTC
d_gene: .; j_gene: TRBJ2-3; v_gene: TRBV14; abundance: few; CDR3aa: CASSQVGDDTQYF; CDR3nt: TGTGCCAGCAGCCAAGTAGGGGATGATACGCAGTATTTT
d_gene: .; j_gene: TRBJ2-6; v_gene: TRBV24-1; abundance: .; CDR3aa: CATSAPDLSGANVLTF; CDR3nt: TGTGCCACCAGTGCGCCAGACCTCTCTGGGGCCAACGTCCTGACTTTC
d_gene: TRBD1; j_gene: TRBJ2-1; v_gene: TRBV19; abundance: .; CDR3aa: CASIPTGQGSHEQFF; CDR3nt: TGTGCCAGTATCCCGACCGGACAGGGGAGTCATGAGCAGTTCTTC
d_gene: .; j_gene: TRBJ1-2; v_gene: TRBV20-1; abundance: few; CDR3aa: CSAREGTVYGYTF; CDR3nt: TGCAGTGCTAGAGAAGGAACAGTCTATGGCTACACCTTC
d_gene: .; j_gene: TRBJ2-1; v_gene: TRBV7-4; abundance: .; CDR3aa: CASIPGSDNGQFF; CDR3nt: TGTGCCAGCATCCCGGGGTCCGACAATGGGCAGTTCTTC
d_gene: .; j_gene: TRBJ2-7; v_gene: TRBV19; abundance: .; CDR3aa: CASRGLGHPREQYF; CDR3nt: TGTGCCAGTAGGGGCCTGGGACACCCCCGCGAGCAGTACTTC
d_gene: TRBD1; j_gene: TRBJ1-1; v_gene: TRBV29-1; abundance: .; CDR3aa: CSVEAGTGEEAFF; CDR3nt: TGCAGCGTTGAAGCAGGGACAGGGGAGGAAGCTTTCTTT
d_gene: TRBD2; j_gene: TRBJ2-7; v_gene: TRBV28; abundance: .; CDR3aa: CASSFSTTSGNPYEQYF; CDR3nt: TGTGCCAGCAGTTTCTCAACGACTAGCGGGAACCCCTACGAGCAGTACTTC
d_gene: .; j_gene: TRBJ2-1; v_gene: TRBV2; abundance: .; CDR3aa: CASSDVYEQFF; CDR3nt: TGTGCCAGCAGTGATGTGTATGAGCAGTTCTTC
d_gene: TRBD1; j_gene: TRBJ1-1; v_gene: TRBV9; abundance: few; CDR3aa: CASSAGTVNTEAFF; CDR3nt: TGTGCCAGCAGCGCCGGGACAGTGAACACTGAAGCTTTCTTT
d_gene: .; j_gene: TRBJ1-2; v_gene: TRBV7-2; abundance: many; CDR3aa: CASRHTGQDGYTF; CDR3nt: TGTGCCAGCAGACATACAGGGCAGGACGGCTACACCTTC
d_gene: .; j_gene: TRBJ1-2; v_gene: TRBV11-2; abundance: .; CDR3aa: CASSLVHSWGTDYTF; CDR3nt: TGTGCCAGCAGCTTAGTTCATTCTTGGGGCACAGACTACACCTTC
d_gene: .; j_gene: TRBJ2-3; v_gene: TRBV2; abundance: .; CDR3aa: CASSPRGANKDTQYF; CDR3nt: TGTGCCAGCAGCCCTAGGGGCGCGAACAAAGATACGCAGTATTTT
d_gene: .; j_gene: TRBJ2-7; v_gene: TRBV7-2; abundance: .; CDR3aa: CASSLRGPEQYF; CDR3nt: TGTGCCAGCAGCTTAAGAGGGCCCGAGCAGTACTTC
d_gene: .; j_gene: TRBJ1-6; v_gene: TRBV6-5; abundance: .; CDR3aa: CASSYAAGGSGNSPLHF; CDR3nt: TGTGCCAGCAGTTACGCCGCGGGTGGGTCCGGTAATTCACCCCTCCACTTT
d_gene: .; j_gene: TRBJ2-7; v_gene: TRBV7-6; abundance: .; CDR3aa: CASSFLGREQYF; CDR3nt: TGTGCCAGCAGCTTTTTAGGTCGCGAGCAGTACTTC
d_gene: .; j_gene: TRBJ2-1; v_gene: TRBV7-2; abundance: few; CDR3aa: CASSRPQGNNEQFF; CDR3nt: TGTGCCAGCAGCAGACCACAGGGAAACAATGAGCAGTTCTTC
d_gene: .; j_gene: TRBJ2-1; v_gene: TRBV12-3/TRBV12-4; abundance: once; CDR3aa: CASSLRGGPGNEQFF; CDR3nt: TGTGCCAGCAGTTTAAGGGGGGGCCCTGGCAATGAGCAGTTCTTC
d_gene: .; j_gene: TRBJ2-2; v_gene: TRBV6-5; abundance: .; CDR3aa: CASSQEGGTGELFF; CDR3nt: TGTGCCAGCTCCCAAGAGGGGGGCACCGGGGAGCTGTTTTTT
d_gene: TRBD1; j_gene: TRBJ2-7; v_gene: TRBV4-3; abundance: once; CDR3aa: CASSQLTGPDEQYF; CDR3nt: TGCGCCAGCAGCCAGCTGACAGGGCCGGACGAGCAGTACTTC
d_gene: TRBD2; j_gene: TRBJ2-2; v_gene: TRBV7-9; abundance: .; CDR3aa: CASGSGGPNTGELFF; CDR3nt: TGTGCCAGCGGGAGCGGGGGCCCGAACACCGGGGAGCTGTTTTTT
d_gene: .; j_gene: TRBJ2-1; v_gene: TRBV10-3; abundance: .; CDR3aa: CAISDGLGWQGRSNEQFF; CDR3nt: TGTGCCATCAGTGATGGGTTAGGTTGGCAGGGGAGAAGCAATGAGCAGTTCTTC
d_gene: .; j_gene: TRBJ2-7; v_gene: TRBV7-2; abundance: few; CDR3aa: CASSLAGSGYEQYF; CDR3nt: TGTGCCAGCAGCTTAGCGGGGTCGGGTTACGAGCAGTACTTC
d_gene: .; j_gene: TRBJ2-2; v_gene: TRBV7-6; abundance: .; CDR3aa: CASSHLDHPETNTGELFF; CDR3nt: TGTGCCAGCAGCCATTTGGACCATCCGGAGACGAACACCGGGGAGCTGTTTTTT
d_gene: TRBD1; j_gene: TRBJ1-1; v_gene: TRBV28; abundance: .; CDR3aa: CASNQGGRNTEAFF; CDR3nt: TGTGCCAGCAACCAGGGGGGCCGAAACACTGAAGCTTTCTTT
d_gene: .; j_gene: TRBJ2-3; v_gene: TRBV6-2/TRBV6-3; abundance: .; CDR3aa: CASSYSPGWADTQYF; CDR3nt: TGTGCCAGCAGTTACTCCCCGGGTTGGGCAGATACGCAGTATTTT
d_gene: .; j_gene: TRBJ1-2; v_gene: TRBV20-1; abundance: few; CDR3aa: CSANDIRRTEANYGYTF; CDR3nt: TGCAGTGCCAATGATATCCGGCGGACAGAAGCTAACTATGGCTACACCTTC
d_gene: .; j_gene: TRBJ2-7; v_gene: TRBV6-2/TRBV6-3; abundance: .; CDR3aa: CASTFRASTYEQYF; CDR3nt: TGTGCCAGCACCTTCCGGGCCTCAACCTACGAGCAGTACTTC
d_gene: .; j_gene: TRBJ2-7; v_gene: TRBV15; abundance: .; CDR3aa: CATSRDRSESYEQYF; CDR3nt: TGTGCCACCAGCAGAGATCGAAGCGAATCCTACGAGCAGTACTTC
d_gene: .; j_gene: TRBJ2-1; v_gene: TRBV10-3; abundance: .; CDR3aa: CAALTPGTKNEQFF; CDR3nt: TGTGCCGCCCTAACACCAGGTACGAAGAATGAGCAGTTCTTC
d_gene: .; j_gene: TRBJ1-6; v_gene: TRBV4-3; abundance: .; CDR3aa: CASSQDQDLGNSPLHF; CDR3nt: TGCGCCAGCAGCCAAGATCAGGATCTTGGGAATTCACCCCTCCACTTT
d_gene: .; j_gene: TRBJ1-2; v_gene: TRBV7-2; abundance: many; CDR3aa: CASSLKAPPNRPNYGYTF; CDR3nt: TGTGCCAGCAGCTTAAAAGCCCCACCTAACAGGCCTAACTATGGCTACACCTTC
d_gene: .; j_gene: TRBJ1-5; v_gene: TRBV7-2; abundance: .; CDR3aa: CASSLEWRGIQPQHF; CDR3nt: TGTGCCAGCAGCTTAGAGTGGCGGGGAATCCAGCCCCAGCATTTT
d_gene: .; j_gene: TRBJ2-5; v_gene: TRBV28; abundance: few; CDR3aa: CASSLPPFETQYF; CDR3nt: TGTGCCAGCAGCCTCCCGCCGTTTGAGACCCAGTACTTC
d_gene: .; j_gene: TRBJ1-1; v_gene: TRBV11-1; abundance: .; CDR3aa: CASSLSAGTLNTEAFF; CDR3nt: TGTGCCAGCAGCTTGTCTGCCGGGACCTTGAACACTGAAGCTTTCTTT
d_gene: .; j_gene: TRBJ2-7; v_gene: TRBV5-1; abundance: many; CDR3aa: CASSNPTRLGGNEQYF; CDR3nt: TGCGCCAGCAGCAACCCGACGAGGTTGGGGGGCAACGAGCAGTACTTC
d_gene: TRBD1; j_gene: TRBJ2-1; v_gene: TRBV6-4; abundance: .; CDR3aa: CASSDSSGQQPFF; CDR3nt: TGTGCCAGCAGTGACTCCTCGGGACAGCAGCCGTTCTTC